These 8 T cell receptor beta chains originate from one sample sequenced in a study of cytomegalovirus exposure and HLA in healthy donors. The primer mix had 60 Vbeta and 13 Jbeta primers. Assay: immunoSEQ multiplex PCR; the TCRdb copy retains only in-frame clones and omits some. The sample consists of tens of thousands of clones, about 85% of them appearing once. Sequencing was carried out using PBMCs. These receptor sequences come from a man between 50 and 59 years old in good health and CMV-seronegative.

For this clone: Mismatch with germline at one junction end may stem from a read error. The rearrangement links TRBV19 to TRBJ1-1; D is unresolved. The length of the CDR3 is 13 residues. CDR1 is LNHDA and CDR2 is SQIVND in the germline V gene (reference sequence). CDR3 region: CASSIAMNTEAFF. In nucleotides, the CDR3 is TGTGCCAGTAGTATCGCCATGAACACCGAAGCTTTCTTT.

This chain joins TRBV28 and TRBJ1-5, with D possibly being TRBD1 (5 bases). Trimming took off 7 bases at V and 2 bases at J, with 12 bases between the two ends. The CDR3 runs 14 residues. In germline, CDR1 is MDHEN, CDR2 SYDVKM. The chain's CDR3 is CASIQGIRNQPQHF. Written as DNA, the CDR3 is TGTGCCAGCATCCAGGGTATACGCAATCAGCCCCAGCATTTT.

V is TRBV7-2 and J is TRBJ2-3; D ambiguous. The CDR3 is 13 amino acids. Germline V gene data show CDR1 as SGHTA and CDR2 as FQGNSA. V shed 0 bases and J shed 6 bases, with 7 bases lying between them. The CDR3 loop reads CASSLAPEDTQYF. CDR3 DNA sequence: TGTGCCAGCAGCTTAGCTCCCGAGGATACGCAGTATTTT. Drawing the rest from reference TRBV7-2 and TRBJ2-3, the complete variable domain is GAGVSQSPSNKVTEKGKDVELRCDPISGHTALYWYRQSLGQGLEFLIYFQGNSAPDKSGLPSDRFSAERTGGSVSTLTIQRTQQEDSAVYLCASSLAPEDTQYFGPGTRLTVL.

Points on this clone: Germline and junction disagree at one end, which may indicate a read error. The chain links TRBV7-9 to TRBJ2-1, with D maybe TRBD1 (5 bases). From germline, CDR1 is SEHNR and CDR2 FQNEAQ (reference sequence). This CDR3 has 12 residues. The CDR3 here is CSSSSQGDEQFF. The CDR3 DNA is TGTTCCAGCAGCTCCCAGGGCGATGAGCAGTTCTTC.

The CDR3 region is CASSPAGGNSGNTIYF. In nucleotides, the CDR3 is TGTGCCAGCTCACCTGCAGGGGGTAACTCTGGAAACACCATATATTTT. The J gene is TRBJ1-3, the V gene TRBV18, with TRBD1 matching 7 bases. The CDR3 contains 16 residues. With 3 bases clipped from V and 0 bases from J, the junction kept 5 bases outside the gene matches. CDR1 and CDR2 from the germline V gene are KGHSH and LQKENI.

About this clone: Other DNA variants within this sample encode the same CDR3. The chain couples TRBV19 to TRBJ1-2; TRBD1 might be the D (6 bases). V was trimmed by 4 bases and J by 4 bases, leaving 10 bases between them. Germline V gives CDR1 LNHDA, CDR2 SQIVND (reference sequence). This CDR3 is 13 amino acids long. This CDR3 reads CASSRTGSYGYTF. CDR3 DNA: TGTGCCAGTAGTAGAACAGGGAGCTATGGCTACACCTTC. The complete variable domain, with remaining parts taken from reference TRBV19 and TRBJ1-2, reads DGGITQSPKYLFRKEGQNVTLSCEQNLNHDAMYWYRQDPGQGLRLIYYSQIVNDFQKGDIAEGYSVSREKKESFPLTVTSAQKNPTAFYLCASSRTGSYGYTFGSGTRLTVV.

The chain combines TRBV7-2 with TRBJ1-2; D not resolved. Trimming stripped 5 bases from V and 9 bases from J, with 16 bases between. The germline V gene has CDR1 SGHTA and CDR2 FQGNSA. The CDR3 loop spans 13 amino acids. The DNA of the CDR3 is TGTGCCAGCAGCCTCATAATGTACGACAGCTACACCTTC. It encodes CASSLIMYDSYTF.

The gene calls are TRBV11-2 and TRBJ1-5, with 8 bases that match TRBD1. The V segment lost 5 bases and the J segment 4 bases; nucleotides outside the gene matches: 7. The CDR3 consists of 15 residues. Germline CDR1 is SGHAT and CDR2 is FQNNGV. The CDR3 DNA follows: TGTGCCAGCAGCCTCGACAGGGGAGGGAATCAGCCCCAGCATTTT. Protein: CASSLDRGGNQPQHF.